A selection of T cell receptor beta chains follows, all from one sample in a study of CD8+ T cells in alopecia areata. Here immunoSEQ multiplex PCR was the method, and the copy in TCRdb shows in-frame clones only, minus some. The sample includes more than 150,000 clones, roughly 46% seen only once; the top ten take 10%. Sequenced material: CD8+ T cells sorted from blood, taken at approximately week 52, from a patient treated with tofacitinib. Source of these receptors: a human donor with alopecia areata. Each CDR3 is given with its conserved first and last residue. A D gene is named only where the DNA matches it firmly. The listing skips clone size in some rows; elsewhere it reads once, few, many or a size class.

TRBJ2-5	-	TRBV5-4	-	CASSLGGSVADQETQYF	TGTGCCAGCAGCTTGGGGGGATCTGTAGCGGACCAAGAGACCCAGTACTTC
TRBJ1-1	-	TRBV27	few	CASSNNLNTEAFF	TGTGCCAGCAGCAATAATTTGAACACTGAAGCTTTCTTT
TRBJ1-2	-	TRBV7-2	-	CASSLTVYRADGYTF	TGTGCCAGCAGCTTAACAGTGTACAGGGCCGATGGCTACACCTTC
TRBJ1-1	-	TRBV29-1	-	CSVPSGTEAFF	TGCAGCGTTCCCTCTGGAACTGAAGCTTTCTTT
TRBJ2-3	TRBD2	TRBV7-2	few	CASSLAGLAWDTDTQYF	TGTGCCAGCAGCTTAGCGGGACTAGCTTGGGACACAGATACGCAGTATTTT
TRBJ2-7	TRBD2	TRBV13	-	CASSLKREAREQYF	TGTGCCAGCAGCTTAAAACGGGAGGCTCGCGAGCAGTACTTC
TRBJ1-2	-	TRBV27	-	CASSFLDTGPLSF	TGTGCCAGCAGTTTCCTCGACACAGGGCCCCTCTCCTTC
TRBJ2-1	TRBD2	TRBV27	-	CASTKTGLAGPYNEQFF	TGTGCCAGCACTAAAACGGGACTAGCGGGGCCCTACAATGAGCAGTTCTTC
TRBJ1-5	TRBD1	TRBV7-6	-	CASSGGARTGEDQPQHF	TGTGCCAGCAGCGGGGGGGCAAGGACAGGGGAAGATCAGCCCCAGCATTTT
TRBJ2-7	TRBD2	TRBV5-4	-	CASSLGLPGLAGATYGQYF	TGTGCCAGCAGCTTGGGCTTACCGGGACTAGCGGGGGCTACCTACGGGCAGTACTTC
TRBJ2-7	TRBD1	TRBV7-3	-	CASSPAHRGPYEQYF	TGTGCCAGCAGCCCAGCCCACAGGGGGCCCTACGAGCAGTACTTC
TRBJ2-1	TRBD2	TRBV7-9	-	CASSELASSYNEQFF	TGTGCCAGCAGCGAACTAGCGAGCTCCTACAATGAGCAGTTCTTC
TRBJ1-2	-	TRBV9	-	CASSVDYGYTF	TGTGCCAGCAGCGTAGACTATGGCTACACCTTC
TRBJ2-7	-	TRBV13	few	CASSSVHGGRSYEQYF	TGTGCCAGCAGCTCGGTCCACGGGGGGCGCTCCTACGAGCAGTACTTC
TRBJ2-1	TRBD2	TRBV7-9	-	CASLGGGSYNEQFF	TGTGCCAGCTTGGGCGGGGGATCCTACAATGAGCAGTTCTTC
TRBJ2-3	-	TRBV27	-	CASGIDPDTQYF	TGTGCCAGCGGAATAGACCCAGATACGCAGTATTTT